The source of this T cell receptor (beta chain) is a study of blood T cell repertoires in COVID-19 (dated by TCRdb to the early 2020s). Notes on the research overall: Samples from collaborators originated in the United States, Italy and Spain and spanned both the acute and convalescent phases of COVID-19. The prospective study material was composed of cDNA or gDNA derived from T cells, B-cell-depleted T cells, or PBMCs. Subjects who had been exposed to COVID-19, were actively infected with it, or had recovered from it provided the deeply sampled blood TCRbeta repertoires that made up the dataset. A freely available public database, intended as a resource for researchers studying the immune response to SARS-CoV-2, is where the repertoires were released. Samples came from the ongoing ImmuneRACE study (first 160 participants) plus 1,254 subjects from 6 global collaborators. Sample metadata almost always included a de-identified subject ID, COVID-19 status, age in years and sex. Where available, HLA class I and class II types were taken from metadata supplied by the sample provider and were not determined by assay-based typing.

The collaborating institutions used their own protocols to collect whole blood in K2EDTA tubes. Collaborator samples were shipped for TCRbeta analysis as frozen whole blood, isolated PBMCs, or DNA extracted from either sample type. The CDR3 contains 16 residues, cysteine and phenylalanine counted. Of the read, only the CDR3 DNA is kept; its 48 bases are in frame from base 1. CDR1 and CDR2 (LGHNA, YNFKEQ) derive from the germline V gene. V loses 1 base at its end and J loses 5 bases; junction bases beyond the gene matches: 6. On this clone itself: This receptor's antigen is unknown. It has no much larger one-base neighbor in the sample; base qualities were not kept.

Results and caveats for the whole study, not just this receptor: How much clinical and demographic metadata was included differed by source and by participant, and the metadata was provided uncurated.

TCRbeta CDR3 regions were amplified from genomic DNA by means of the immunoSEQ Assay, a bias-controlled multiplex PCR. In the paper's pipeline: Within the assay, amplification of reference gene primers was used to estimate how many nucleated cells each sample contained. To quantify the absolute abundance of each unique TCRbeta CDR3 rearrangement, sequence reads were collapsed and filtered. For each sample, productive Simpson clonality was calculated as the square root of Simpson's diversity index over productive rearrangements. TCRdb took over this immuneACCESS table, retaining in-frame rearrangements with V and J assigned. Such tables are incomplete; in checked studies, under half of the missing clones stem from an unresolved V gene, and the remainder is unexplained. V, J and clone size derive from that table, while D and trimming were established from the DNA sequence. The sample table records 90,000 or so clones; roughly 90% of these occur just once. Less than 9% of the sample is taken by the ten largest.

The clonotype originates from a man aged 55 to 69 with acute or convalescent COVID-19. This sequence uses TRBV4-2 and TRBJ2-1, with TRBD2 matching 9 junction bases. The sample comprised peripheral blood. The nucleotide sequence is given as TGTGCCAGCAGCCAAGTCATGGCTAGCGGGAACAATGAGCAGTTCTTC. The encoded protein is CASSQVMASGNNEQFF.